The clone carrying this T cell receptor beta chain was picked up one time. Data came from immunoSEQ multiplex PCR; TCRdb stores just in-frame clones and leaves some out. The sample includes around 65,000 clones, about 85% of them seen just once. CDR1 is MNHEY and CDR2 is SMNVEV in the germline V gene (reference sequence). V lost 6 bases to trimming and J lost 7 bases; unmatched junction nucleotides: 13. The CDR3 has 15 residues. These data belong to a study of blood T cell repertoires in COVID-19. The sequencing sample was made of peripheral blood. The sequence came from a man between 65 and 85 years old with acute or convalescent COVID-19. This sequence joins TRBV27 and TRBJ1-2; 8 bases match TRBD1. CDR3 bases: TGTGCCAGCAGCCTGAAGACAGGGGCCCCATCTGGCTACACCTTC. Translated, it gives CASSLKTGAPSGYTF.